This TCR beta chain comes out of a study of T cell responses to AZD1222 COVID-19 vaccine. Study-wide findings and caveats: Without day 14 samples, only post-peak T cell repertoires were studied. CD4 TCRs associated with vaccination spanned spike, dominating at 160-218 and 743-854. Donor demographics were predominantly white British with a female majority; clonal diversity may be underestimated.

The method was immunoSEQ multiplex PCR; TCRdb's version includes in-frame clones alone and lacks a portion of them. Among roughly 140,000 clones, more than 85% were seen once, and the ten largest hold 3% to 4%. Pooled together were second doses at about 4 or about 12 weeks. For this clone: Its antigen is currently unknown.

Germline lookup yields CDR1 MGHRA and CDR2 YSYEKL. There are 16 residues in the CDR3. V was pared by 4 bases and J by 7 bases, with 4 bases of the junction left unmatched. The sequence came from an adult who received the AZD1222 COVID-19 vaccine. The gene calls are TRBV4-1 and TRBJ2-1, with TRBD2 identical over 16 bases. Specimen: peripheral blood, collected 28 days after the second AZD1222 dose. The CDR3 sequence: CASSLGTSGRVNEQFF. The CDR3, as DNA: TGCGCCAGCAGCCTAGGGACTAGCGGGAGGGTAAATGAGCAGTTCTTC.